The TCR beta chain described here comes from a study of T-cell reconstitution after alpha-beta-depleted transplantation in children. Unique molecular identifiers were incorporated into the prepared TCRbeta library. TCRdb called the PCR reads again in MiXCR, with one record for every CDR3 protein. The sample includes a few hundred thousand distinct CDR3 sequences, 27% seen only once; the top ten take under 45%. CDR3 length: 15 amino acids. CDR1 and CDR2 from the germline V gene are LNHNV and YYDKDF (reference sequence). After removal of 5 bases from V and 4 bases from J, the junction contained 11 bases not matched to a gene. Whole-study findings and limits: Expanded clones from the graft, numbering several hundred, reportedly supplied alpha-beta T cells about two months after transplant. The authors attributed T-cell counts and diversity one year after transplant mostly to newly produced T cells. Some patients showed high day-60 TCRbeta diversity, which derived from surviving recipient T cells and thymic progenitors.

On this clonotype itself: Its antigen is not known.

The sample here was PBMCs, taken before TCRalphabeta/CD19-depleted stem cell transplant. The chain employs TRBV15 and TRBJ2-7, with 7 bases identical to TRBD1. The source is a boy less than two years old with Wiskott-Aldrich syndrome, due to receive a stem cell transplant. The CDR3 bases are TGTGCCACCAGCTCTCAACCGGGACAGCCTTACGAGCAGTACTTC. Translation: CATSSQPGQPYEQYF.